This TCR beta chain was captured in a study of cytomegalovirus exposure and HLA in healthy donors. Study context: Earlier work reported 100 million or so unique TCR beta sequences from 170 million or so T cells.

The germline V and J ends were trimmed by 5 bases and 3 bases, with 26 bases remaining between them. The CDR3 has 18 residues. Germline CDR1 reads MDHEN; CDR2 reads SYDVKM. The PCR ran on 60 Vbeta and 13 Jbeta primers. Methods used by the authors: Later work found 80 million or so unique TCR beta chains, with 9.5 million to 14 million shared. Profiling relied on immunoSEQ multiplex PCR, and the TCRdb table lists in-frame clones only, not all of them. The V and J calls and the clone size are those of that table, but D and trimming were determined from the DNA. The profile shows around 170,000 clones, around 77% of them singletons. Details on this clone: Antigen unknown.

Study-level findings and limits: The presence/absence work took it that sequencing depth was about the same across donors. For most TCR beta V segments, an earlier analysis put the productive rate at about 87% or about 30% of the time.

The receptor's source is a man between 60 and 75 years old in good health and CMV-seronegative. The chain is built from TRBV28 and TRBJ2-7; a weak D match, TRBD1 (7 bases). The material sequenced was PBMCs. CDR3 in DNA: TGTGCCAGCAGTACGCGACAGGGAGGTAGCGGACACTTCTACGAGCAGTACTTC. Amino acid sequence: CASSTRQGGSGHFYEQYF.